The clone carrying this T cell receptor (beta chain) has only one observation. Its antigen is still unknown. The sample comes from a study of T cell responses to AZD1222 COVID-19 vaccine. The repertoire was sequenced with immunoSEQ multiplex PCR; TCRdb's copy has only in-frame clones and lacks some. The sample lists some 99,000 clones; about 88% were seen once. The CDR3 sequence is 24 residues long. After removal of 4 bases from V and 1 base from J, the junction contained 29 bases not matched to a gene. CDR1 is SGHRS, CDR2 YFSETQ, per germline. General study findings and limits: Among the donors, most were white British and more were female, and clonal diversity was possibly underestimated.

The material sequenced was peripheral blood, taken 28 days after the second AZD1222 dose. This clonotype was sampled from an adult who received the AZD1222 COVID-19 vaccine. The chain links TRBV5-1 to TRBJ1-5; 10 positions match TRBD1. Written as DNA, the CDR3 is TGCGCCAGCAGCCCGACGTGCGGCCGGGACAGGGGCCAGGGGTCGGTTCACAGCAATCAGCCCCAGCATTTT. It encodes CASSPTCGRDRGQGSVHSNQPQHF. Looking up the rest from reference TRBV5-1 and TRBJ1-5 gives the full variable domain: KAGVTQTPRYLIKTRGQQVTLSCSPISGHRSVSWYQQTPGQGLQFLFEYFSETQRNKGNFPGRFSGRQFSNSRSEMNVSTLELGDSALYLCASSPTCGRDRGQGSVHSNQPQHFGDGTRLSIL.